What follows are 4 T cell receptor beta chains derived from one specimen sequenced in a study of CD8 T cells in ankylosing spondylitis. MiXCR, run by TCRdb on the 5' RACE reads, gives a single entry per CDR3 protein. This sample yields approximately 240,000 distinct CDR3 sequences, of which roughly a quarter are seen a single time; over 0.55% belongs to the top ten. Sequenced: blood, either unsorted or a sorted T cell fraction (not recorded which). The source is a male donor with ankylosing spondylitis or in good health (not recorded which).

Many counts were recorded for this clonotype. The rearrangement uses TRBV4-1 and TRBJ2-1; TRBD2 agrees at 10 bases. Germline-derived CDR1 and CDR2 are MGHRA and YSYEKL. The CDR3 has 16 residues. J gave up 6 bases and V 1 base, and 6 bases lay outside the gene matches. The CDR3, as DNA: TGCGCCAGCAGCCAAGTTAGCGGGGGGATTCCCAATGAGCAGTTCTTC. Its translation is CASSQVSGGIPNEQFF.

Ten or more counts support this clonotype. V usage is TRBV20-1 and J usage is TRBJ1-5; 10 nucleotides align to TRBD1. In germline, CDR1 is DFQATT, CDR2 SNEGSKA (reference sequence). The CDR3 consists of 15 residues. V lost 4 bases to trimming and J lost 6 bases; unmatched junction nucleotides: 9. As DNA, the CDR3 is TGCAGTGCTATATATGGGACAGGGGAAGGTCAGCCCCAGCATTTT. This sequence encodes CSAIYGTGEGQPQHF.

This clonotype was seen at least ten times. This chain links TRBV20-1 with TRBJ1-2, with D possibly TRBD1 on 6 matching bases. The CDR3 spans 12 residues. V lost 2 bases and J 7 bases, leaving 11 bases between the germline ends. Germline loops: CDR1 DFQATT, CDR2 SNEGSKA (reference sequence). This CDR3 reads CSARRGGGGYTF. The CDR3 DNA reads as TGCAGTGCTAGACGGGGGGGCGGTGGCTACACCTTC.

This clonotype came up many times. The gene calls are TRBV20-1 and TRBJ1-1; D not resolved. This CDR3 is 13 amino acids long. V lost 2 bases and J lost 0, with 7 bases in between. The germline gives CDR1 DFQATT, CDR2 SNEGSKA (reference sequence). The CDR3 coding sequence is TGCAGTGCTAGACAGGCCATGAACACTGAAGCTTTCTTT. It translates to CSARQAMNTEAFF.